This TCR beta chain came from a study of T cell responses to AZD1222 COVID-19 vaccine. Study at large: The study pooled second doses at about 4 or about 12 weeks. General study points: Only a handful of AZD1222 recipients, more than 5 in all, had baseline seropositivity. Every sample of the repertoires postdated the peak T cell response.

Per the germline V gene, CDR1 is MNHEY and CDR2 is SVGAGI. With 7 bases removed from V and 4 bases from J, the gap between germline ends came to 16 bases. The CDR3 is made up of 14 amino acids. With regard to this clone: The antigen remains unidentified.

Sequencing used immunoSEQ multiplex PCR; TCRdb keeps in-frame clones, though not all of them. The table has about 120,000 clones, roughly 84% seen once. This chain uses TRBV6-5 with TRBJ1-2, with D perhaps matching TRBD1 (6 bases). The TCR originated in an adult in good health. The sample consisted of peripheral blood, taken on day 0 of AZD1222 vaccination. The CDR3, as DNA: TGTGCCAGCATCGGGGCAGGGGAGGCCTATGGCTACACCTTC. Its protein is CASIGAGEAYGYTF.